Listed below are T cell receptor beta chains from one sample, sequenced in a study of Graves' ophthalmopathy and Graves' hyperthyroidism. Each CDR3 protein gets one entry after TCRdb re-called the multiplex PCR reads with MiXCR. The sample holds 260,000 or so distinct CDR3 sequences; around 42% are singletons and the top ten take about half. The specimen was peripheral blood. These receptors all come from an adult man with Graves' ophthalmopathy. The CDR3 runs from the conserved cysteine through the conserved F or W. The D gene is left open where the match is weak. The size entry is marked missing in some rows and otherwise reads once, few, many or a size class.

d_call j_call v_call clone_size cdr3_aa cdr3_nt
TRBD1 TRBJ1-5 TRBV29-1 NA CSVQGQENQPQHF TGCAGCGTCCAAGGACAGGAAAATCAGCCCCAGCATTTT
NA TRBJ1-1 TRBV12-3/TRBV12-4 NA CASSLGGGPEAFF TGTGCCAGCAGCTTGGGCGGGGGCCCTGAAGCTTTCTTT
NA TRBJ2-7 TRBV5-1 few CASNMDKAEQYF TGCGCCAGCAACATGGACAAAGCCGAGCAGTACTTC
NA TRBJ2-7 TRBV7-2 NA CASSPPGALYEQYF TGCGCCAGCAGCCCGCCGGGAGCCCTCTACGAGCAGTACTTC
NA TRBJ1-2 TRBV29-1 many CSDRRHRLQANYGYTF TGCAGCGACCGACGGCACAGGCTGCAAGCTAACTATGGCTACACCTTC
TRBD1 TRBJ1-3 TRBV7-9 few CATADRGNGNTIYF TGTGCCACAGCGGACAGGGGGAATGGAAACACCATATATTTT
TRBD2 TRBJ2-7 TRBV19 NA CASSPSSGLTYEQYF TGTGCCAGTTCGCCGAGTAGCGGGTTGACCTACGAGCAGTACTTC
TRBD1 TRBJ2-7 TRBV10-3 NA CAISADRDRGAHEQYF TGTGCCATCAGTGCGGACAGGGACAGGGGGGCTCACGAGCAGTACTTC
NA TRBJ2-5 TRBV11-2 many CASSLGPQETQYF TGTGCCAGCAGCTTGGGCCCTCAAGAGACCCAGTACTTC
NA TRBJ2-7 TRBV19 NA CASSIDSPRWGYEQYF TGTGCCAGTAGTATAGATTCCCCCAGGTGGGGCTACGAGCAGTACTTC
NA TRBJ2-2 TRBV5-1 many CASSISGLGTGELFF TGCGCCAGCAGCATTTCCGGCCTGGGTACCGGGGAGCTGTTTTTT
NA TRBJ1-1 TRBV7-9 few CASSPGLDLAFF TGTGCCAGCAGCCCCGGGTTGGATCTAGCTTTCTTT
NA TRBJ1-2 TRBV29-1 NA CSVKGSGRAVDYTF TGCAGCGTTAAGGGGTCAGGGAGGGCTGTGGACTACACCTTC
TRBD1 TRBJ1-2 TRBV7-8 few CASSQAVGQGMNYGYTF TGTGCCAGCAGCCAAGCTGTGGGACAGGGGATGAACTATGGCTACACCTTC
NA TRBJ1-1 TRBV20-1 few CSALGMGGFNTEAFF TGCAGTGCTCTCGGCATGGGAGGGTTTAACACTGAAGCTTTCTTT
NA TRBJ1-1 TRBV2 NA CASSDADTEAFF TGTGCCAGCAGTGACGCGGACACTGAAGCTTTCTTT
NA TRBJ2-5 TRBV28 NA CASRPTSDGLETQYF TGTGCCAGCAGGCCTACCTCGGACGGTTTAGAGACCCAGTACTTC
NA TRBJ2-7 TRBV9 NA CASSEGYGQYF TGTGCCAGCAGCGAGGGGTACGGGCAGTACTTC
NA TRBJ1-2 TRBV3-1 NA CASSQDRIDYGYTF TGTGCCAGCAGCCAAGACAGGATCGACTATGGCTACACCTTC
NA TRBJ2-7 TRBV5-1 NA CASSLVGEGTYEQYF TGCGCCAGCAGCTTAGTCGGGGAAGGGACCTACGAGCAGTACTTC
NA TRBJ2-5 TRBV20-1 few CSARDPRVQETQYF TGCAGTGCTAGAGATCCCAGGGTCCAAGAGACCCAGTACTTC
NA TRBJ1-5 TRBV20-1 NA CSARGLISNQPQHF TGCAGTGCTAGAGGACTGATTAGCAATCAGCCCCAGCATTTT
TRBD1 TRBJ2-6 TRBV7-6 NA CAGSFSLRDRSPSGANVLTF TGTGCCGGCAGCTTTAGTCTCCGGGACAGGTCCCCCTCTGGGGCCAACGTCCTGACTTTC
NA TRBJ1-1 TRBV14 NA CASSQQGMRNTEAFF TGTGCCAGCAGCCAGCAGGGTATGAGGAACACTGAAGCTTTCTTT
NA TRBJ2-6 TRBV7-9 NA CASRQGRRVSGANVLTF TGTGCCAGCAGGCAGGGGAGGAGGGTCTCTGGGGCCAACGTCCTGACTTTC
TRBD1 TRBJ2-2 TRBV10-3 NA CAIQRTGANTGELFF TGTGCCATCCAAAGGACAGGGGCTAACACCGGGGAGCTGTTTTTT
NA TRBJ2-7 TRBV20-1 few CSAGGGGSEYGEQYF TGCAGTGCGGGGGGGGGCGGAAGTGAGTATGGGGAGCAGTACTTC
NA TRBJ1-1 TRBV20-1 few CSARPGRGSNTEAFF TGCAGTGCTAGACCCGGCAGGGGATCAAACACTGAAGCTTTCTTT
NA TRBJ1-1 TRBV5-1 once CASTTEQGNTEAFF TGCGCCAGCACCACAGAACAGGGAAACACTGAAGCTTTCTTT
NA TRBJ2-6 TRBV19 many CASSIGPANVLTF TGTGCCAGTAGTATAGGGCCCGCCAACGTCCTGACTTTC
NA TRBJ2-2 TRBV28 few CASSQGYTGELFF TGTGCCAGCAGTCAGGGTTACACCGGGGAGCTGTTTTTT
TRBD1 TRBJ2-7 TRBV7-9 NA CASSPGGQGVQYF TGTGCCAGCAGCCCCGGGGGACAGGGGGTGCAGTACTTC
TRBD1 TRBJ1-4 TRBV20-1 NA CSARATEGATNEKLFF TGCAGTGCTAGAGCAACAGAGGGGGCCACTAATGAAAAACTGTTTTTT
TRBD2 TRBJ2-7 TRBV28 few CAIRTSRSGEQYF TGTGCCATTCGGACTAGTCGTTCTGGCGAGCAGTACTTC
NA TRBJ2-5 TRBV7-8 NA CASSLSPETQYF TGTGCCAGCAGCTTATCCCCTGAGACCCAGTACTTC
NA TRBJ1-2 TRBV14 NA CASSQSRGAGYTF TGTGCCAGCAGCCAATCTAGGGGGGCTGGCTACACCTTC
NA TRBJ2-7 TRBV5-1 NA CASSYPGTEDYEQYF TGCGCCAGCAGCTACCCGGGAACAGAAGACTACGAGCAGTACTTC
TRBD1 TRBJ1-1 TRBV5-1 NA CASSLKQGIQAFF TGCGCCAGCAGCTTGAAACAGGGGATTCAAGCTTTCTTT
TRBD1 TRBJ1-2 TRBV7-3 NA CASSLNRGEGYTF TGTGCCAGCAGCTTAAACAGGGGGGAAGGCTACACCTTC
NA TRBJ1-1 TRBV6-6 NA CASSYEELNTEAFF TGTGCCAGCAGTTACGAGGAGCTGAACACTGAAGCTTTCTTT
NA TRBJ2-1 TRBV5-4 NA CASRLHKTYNEQFF TGTGCCAGCAGACTCCATAAGACCTACAATGAGCAGTTCTTC
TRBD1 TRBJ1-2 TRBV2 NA CAIVEDRAEGGYTF TGTGCCATCGTCGAGGACAGGGCGGAAGGTGGCTACACCTTC
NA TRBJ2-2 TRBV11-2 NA CASSFQGPGELFF TGTGCCAGCAGCTTTCAGGGTCCCGGGGAGCTGTTTTTT
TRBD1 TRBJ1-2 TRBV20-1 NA CSAREGQDLSHTF TGCAGTGCTAGAGAGGGACAGGACCTATCTCACACCTTC
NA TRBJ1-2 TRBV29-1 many CSAPDGTNYGYTF TGCAGCGCCCCTGACGGGACTAACTATGGCTACACCTTC
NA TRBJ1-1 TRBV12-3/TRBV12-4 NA CASSFPRDTEAFF TGTGCCAGCAGTTTTCCGAGGGACACTGAAGCTTTCTTT
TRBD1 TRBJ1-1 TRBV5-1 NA CASSLDRGRRDTEAFF TGCGCCAGCAGCTTGGACAGGGGGAGACGGGACACTGAAGCTTTCTTT
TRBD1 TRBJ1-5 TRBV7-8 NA CASSPDRVSRFSNQPQHF TGTGCCAGCAGTCCCGACAGGGTATCTAGATTTAGCAATCAGCCCCAGCATTTT
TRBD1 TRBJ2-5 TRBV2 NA CASKRFTGGEETQYF TGTGCCAGCAAAAGATTTACAGGGGGCGAGGAGACCCAGTACTTC
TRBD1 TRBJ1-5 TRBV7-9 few CASSDAAGTGGGNQPQHF TGTGCCAGCAGCGACGCCGCCGGGACAGGGGGCGGAAATCAGCCCCAGCATTTT
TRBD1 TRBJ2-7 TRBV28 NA CASSAQGALHEQYF TGTGCCAGCAGTGCACAGGGGGCGTTGCACGAGCAGTACTTC
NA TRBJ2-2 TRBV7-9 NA CASSIGGELFF TGCGCCAGCAGTATAGGTGGGGAGCTGTTTTTT
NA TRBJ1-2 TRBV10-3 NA CAISGGNGYTF TGTGCCATCAGCGGGGGGAATGGCTACACCTTC
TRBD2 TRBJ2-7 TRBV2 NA CASSPTPRGSSYEQYF TGTGCCAGCAGCCCCACCCCGCGCGGGAGTTCCTACGAGCAGTACTTC
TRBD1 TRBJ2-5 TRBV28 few CASSTMDRGLRETQYF TGTGCCAGCAGTACCATGGACAGGGGGTTGAGGGAGACCCAGTACTTC